This TCR beta chain was identified in a study of sequential checkpoint blockade in melanoma. Overall study: Patients were randomized 1:1 to nivolumab-then-ipilimumab or ipilimumab-then-nivolumab first-line. Maintenance nivolumab came after either treatment sequence.

Trimming took 6 bases from V and 1 from J; bases not matched to a gene: 7. The germline CDR1 and CDR2 sequences are MNHEY and SVGAGI. The CDR3 sequence is 15 residues long. The treatment: randomized to nivolumab then ipilimumab (arm A) or the reverse (arm B). Live CD3+CD8+ CD19− CD56− cells were sorted from PBMCs. Sequencing was performed with immunoSEQ multiplex PCR; in TCRdb, only in-frame clones are kept and a portion is missing. The repertoire holds approximately 28,000 clones, with roughly 91% as singletons. Specimen: CD8+ T cells sorted from blood (inferred from file names), collected from a patient given nivolumab and ipilimumab in sequence. The source is a human donor with melanoma. The chain employs TRBV6-5 and TRBJ1-1, with 8 bases lining up with TRBD1. This chain's CDR3 is CASRLAGGRNTEAFF. In DNA, the CDR3 is TGTGCCAGCAGGTTAGCAGGGGGCAGGAACACTGAAGCTTTCTTT.